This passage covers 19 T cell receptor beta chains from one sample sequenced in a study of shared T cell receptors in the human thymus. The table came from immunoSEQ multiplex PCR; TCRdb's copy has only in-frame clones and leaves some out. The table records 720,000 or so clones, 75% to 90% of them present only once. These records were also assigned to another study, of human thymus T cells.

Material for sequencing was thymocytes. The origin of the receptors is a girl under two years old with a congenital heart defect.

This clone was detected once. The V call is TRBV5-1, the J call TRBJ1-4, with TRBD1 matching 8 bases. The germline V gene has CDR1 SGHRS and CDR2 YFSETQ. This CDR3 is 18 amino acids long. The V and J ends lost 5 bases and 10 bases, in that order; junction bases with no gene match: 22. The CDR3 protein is CASRSRDRFKEGSGKLFF. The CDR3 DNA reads TGCGCCAGCAGGTCCCGGGACAGGTTCAAGGAGGGTAGTGGAAAACTGTTTTTT. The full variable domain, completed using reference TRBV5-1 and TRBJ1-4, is KAGVTQTPRYLIKTRGQQVTLSCSPISGHRSVSWYQQTPGQGLQFLFEYFSETQRNKGNFPGRFSGRQFSNSRSEMNVSTLELGDSALYLCASRSRDRFKEGSGKLFFGSGTQLSVL.

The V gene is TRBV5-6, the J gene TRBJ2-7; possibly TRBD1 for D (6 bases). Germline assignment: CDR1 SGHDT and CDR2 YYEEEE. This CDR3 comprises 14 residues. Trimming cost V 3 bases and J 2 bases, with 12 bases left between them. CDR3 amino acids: CASSYRQAPYEQYF. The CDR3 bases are TGTGCCAGCAGCTATCGACAGGCCCCCTACGAGCAGTACTTC.

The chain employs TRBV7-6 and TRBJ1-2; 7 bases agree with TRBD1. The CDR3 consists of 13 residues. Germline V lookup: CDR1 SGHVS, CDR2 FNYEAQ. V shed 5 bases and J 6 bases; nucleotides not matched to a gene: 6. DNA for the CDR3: TGTGCCAGCAGCCCAAAGGGGACAGATGGCTACACCTTC. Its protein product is CASSPKGTDGYTF. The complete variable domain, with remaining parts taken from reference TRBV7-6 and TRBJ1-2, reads GAGVSQSPRYKVTKRGQDVALRCDPISGHVSLYWYRQALGQGPEFLTYFNYEAQQDKSGLPNDRFSAERPEGSISTLTIQRTEQRDSAMYRCASSPKGTDGYTFGSGTRLTVV.

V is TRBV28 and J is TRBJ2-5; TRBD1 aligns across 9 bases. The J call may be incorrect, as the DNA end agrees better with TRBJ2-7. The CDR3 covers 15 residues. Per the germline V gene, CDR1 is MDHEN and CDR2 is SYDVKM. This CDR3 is CASGGQGRLSYEQYF. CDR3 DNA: TGTGCCAGCGGGGGACAGGGACGACTTTCCTACGAGCAGTACTTC.

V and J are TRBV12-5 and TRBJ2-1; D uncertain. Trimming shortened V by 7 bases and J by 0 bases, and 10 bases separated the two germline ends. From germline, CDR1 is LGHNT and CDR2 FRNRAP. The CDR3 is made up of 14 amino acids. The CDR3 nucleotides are TGTGCTAGTGTGGGCAGAAACTCCTACAATGAGCAGTTCTTC. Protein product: CASVGRNSYNEQFF.

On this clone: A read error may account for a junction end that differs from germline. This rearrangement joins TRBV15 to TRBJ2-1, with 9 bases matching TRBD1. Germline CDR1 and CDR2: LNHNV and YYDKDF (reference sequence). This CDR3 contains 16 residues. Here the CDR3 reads CATSRAGTGHYNGQFF. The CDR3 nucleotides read TGTGCCACCAGCAGGGCCGGGACAGGGCATTACAATGGGCAGTTCTTC.

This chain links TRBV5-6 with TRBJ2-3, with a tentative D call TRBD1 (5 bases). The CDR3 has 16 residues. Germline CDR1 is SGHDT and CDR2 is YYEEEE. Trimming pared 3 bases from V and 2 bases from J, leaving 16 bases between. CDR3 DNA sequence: TGTGCCAGCAGCTCAACAGGCCTAGGGCCCACAGATACGCAGTATTTT. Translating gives CASSSTGLGPTDTQYF.

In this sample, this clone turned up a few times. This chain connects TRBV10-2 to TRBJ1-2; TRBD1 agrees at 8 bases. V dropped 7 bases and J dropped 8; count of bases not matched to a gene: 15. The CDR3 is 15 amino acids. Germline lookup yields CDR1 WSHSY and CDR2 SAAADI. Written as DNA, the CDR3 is TGCGCCAGCACAAATCAGACAGGGGATTGTGAAGGCTACACCTTC. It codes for CASTNQTGDCEGYTF.

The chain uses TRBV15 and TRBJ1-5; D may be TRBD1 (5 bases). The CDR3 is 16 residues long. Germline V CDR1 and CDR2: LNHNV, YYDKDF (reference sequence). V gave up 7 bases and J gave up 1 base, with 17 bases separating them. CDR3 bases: TGTGCCACCAACAATTACAAGGGGCGGAGCAATCAGCCCCAGCATTTT. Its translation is CATNNYKGRSNQPQHF.

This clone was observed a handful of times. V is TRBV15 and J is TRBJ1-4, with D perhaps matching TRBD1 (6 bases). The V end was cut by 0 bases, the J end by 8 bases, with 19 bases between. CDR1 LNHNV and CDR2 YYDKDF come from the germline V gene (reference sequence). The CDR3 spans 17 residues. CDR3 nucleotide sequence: TGTGCCACCAGCAGAGATAACCGTCTAAGGGGGTGGGAAAAACTGTTTTTT. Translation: CATSRDNRLRGWEKLFF.

DNA of the CDR3: TGTGCCAGCAGTTACTCACGACAGGCTGTTAACTATGGCTACACCTTC. Amino acid sequence: CASSYSRQAVNYGYTF. V and J are TRBV6-5 and TRBJ1-2, with a tentative D call TRBD1 (6 bases). The V and J ends lost 0 bases and 1 base respectively, with 12 bases between them. This CDR3 comprises 16 residues. CDR1 and CDR2 (germline): MNHEY, SVGAGI.

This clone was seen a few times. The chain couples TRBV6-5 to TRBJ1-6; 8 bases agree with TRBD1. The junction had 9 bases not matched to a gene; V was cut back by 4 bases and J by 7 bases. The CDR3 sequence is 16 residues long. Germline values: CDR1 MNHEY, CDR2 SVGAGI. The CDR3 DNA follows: TGTGCCAGCAGTTCTCGAGGACAGGGAATGAATTCACCCCTCCACTTT. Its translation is CASSSRGQGMNSPLHF.

CDR3 in amino acids: CASSYEFGTGLYGYTF. In nucleotides, the CDR3 is TGTGCCAGCAGTTACGAATTTGGGACAGGGTTGTATGGCTACACCTTC. The J gene is TRBJ1-2, the V gene TRBV6-5; the match to TRBD1 covers 9 bases. The CDR3 loop spans 16 amino acids. The junction had 9 bases not matched to a gene; V was cut back by 2 bases and J by 5 bases. The germline V gene encodes CDR1 MNHEY and CDR2 SVGAGI.

CDR3: CASSPTSGTRAHTQYF. As DNA, the CDR3 is TGTGCCAGCAGCCCCACCTCCGGGACTAGGGCACATACGCAGTATTTT. The chain carries TRBV11-2 and TRBJ2-3; 8 bases map to TRBD2. CDR1 is SGHAT, CDR2 FQNNGV, per germline. There are 16 residues in the CDR3. V trimming: 5 bases; J trimming: 7 bases; junction bases outside the gene matches: 14. Drawing the rest from reference TRBV11-2 and TRBJ2-3, the complete variable domain is EAGVAQSPRYKIIEKRQSVAFWCNPISGHATLYWYQQILGQGPKLLIQFQNNGVVDDSQLPKDRFSAERLKGVDSTLKIQPAKLEDSAVYLCASSPTSGTRAHTQYFGPGTRLTVL.

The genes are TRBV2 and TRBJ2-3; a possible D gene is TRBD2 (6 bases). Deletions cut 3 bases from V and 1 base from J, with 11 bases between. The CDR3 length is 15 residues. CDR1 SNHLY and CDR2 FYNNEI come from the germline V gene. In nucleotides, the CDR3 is TGTGCCAGCAGTGAGGTAGGAGGGGGCACAGATACGCAGTATTTT. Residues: CASSEVGGGTDTQYF.

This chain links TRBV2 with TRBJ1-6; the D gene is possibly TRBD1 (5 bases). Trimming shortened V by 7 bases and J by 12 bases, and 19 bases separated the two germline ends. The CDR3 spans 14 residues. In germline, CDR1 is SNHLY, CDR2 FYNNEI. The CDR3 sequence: CASTPGLSLGPLHF. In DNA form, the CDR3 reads TGTGCCAGCACTCCGGGACTCAGCTTAGGACCCCTCCACTTT.

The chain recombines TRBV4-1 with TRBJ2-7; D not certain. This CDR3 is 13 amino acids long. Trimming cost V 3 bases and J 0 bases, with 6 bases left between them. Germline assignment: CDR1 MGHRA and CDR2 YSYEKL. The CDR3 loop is CASSQLDSYEQYF. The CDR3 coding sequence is TGCGCCAGCAGCCAGCTAGACTCCTACGAGCAGTACTTC.

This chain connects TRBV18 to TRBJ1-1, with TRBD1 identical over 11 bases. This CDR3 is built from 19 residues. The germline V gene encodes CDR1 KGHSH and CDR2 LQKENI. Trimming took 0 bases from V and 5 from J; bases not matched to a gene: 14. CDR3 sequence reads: CASSPPSDRGPLGITEAFF. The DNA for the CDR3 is TGTGCCAGCTCACCACCGTCGGACAGGGGGCCTTTGGGTATTACTGAAGCTTTCTTT.

CDR3 nucleotides: TGCAGCGTTGGTAGCTCGGTCGGGACAGAACATAATGAGCAGTTCTTC. This codes for CSVGSSVGTEHNEQFF. The chain carries TRBV29-1 and TRBJ2-1, with 7 bases fitting TRBD1. V was pared by 4 bases and J by 7 bases, with 16 bases of the junction left unmatched. Germline lookup yields CDR1 SQVTM and CDR2 ANQGSEA. The CDR3 runs 16 residues.